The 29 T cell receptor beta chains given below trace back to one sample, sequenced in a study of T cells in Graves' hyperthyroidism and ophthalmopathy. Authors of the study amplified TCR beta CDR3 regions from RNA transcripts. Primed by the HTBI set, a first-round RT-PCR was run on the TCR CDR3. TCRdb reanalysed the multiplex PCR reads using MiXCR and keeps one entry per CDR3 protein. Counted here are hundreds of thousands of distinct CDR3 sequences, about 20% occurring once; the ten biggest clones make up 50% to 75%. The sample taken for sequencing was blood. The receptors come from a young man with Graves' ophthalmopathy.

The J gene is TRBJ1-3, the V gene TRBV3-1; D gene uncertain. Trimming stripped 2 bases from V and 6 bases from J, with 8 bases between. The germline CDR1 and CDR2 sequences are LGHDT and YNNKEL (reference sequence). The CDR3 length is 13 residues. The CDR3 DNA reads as TGTGCCAGCAGCCAATTGGCAGAAAACACCATATATTTT. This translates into CASSQLAENTIYF.

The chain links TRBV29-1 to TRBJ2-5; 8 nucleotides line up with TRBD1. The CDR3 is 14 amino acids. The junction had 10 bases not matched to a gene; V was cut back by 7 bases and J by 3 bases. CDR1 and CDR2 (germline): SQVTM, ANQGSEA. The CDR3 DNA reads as TGCAGCGCCAAATCGACAGGGGCCAAAGAGACCCAGTACTTC. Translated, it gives CSAKSTGAKETQYF. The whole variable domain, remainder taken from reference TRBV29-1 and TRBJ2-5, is SAVISQKPSRDICQRGTSLTIQCQVDSQVTMMFWYRQQPGQSLTLIATANQGSEATYESGFVIDKFPISRPNLTFSTLTVSNMSPEDSSIYLCSAKSTGAKETQYFGPGTRLLVL.

This CDR3 reads CASSRRTGFQETQYF. The CDR3, as DNA: TGTGCCAGCAGCCGCAGGACAGGGTTCCAAGAGACCCAGTACTTC. The chain joins TRBV11-2 to TRBJ2-5; 8 bases fit TRBD1. Germline V gene lookup returns CDR1 SGHAT and CDR2 FQNNGV. CDR3 length: 15 residues. The junction had 6 bases not matched to a gene; V was cut back by 5 bases and J by 1 base. Together with reference TRBV11-2 and TRBJ2-5, the CDR3 gives the full variable domain: EAGVAQSPRYKIIEKRQSVAFWCNPISGHATLYWYQQILGQGPKLLIQFQNNGVVDDSQLPKDRFSAERLKGVDSTLKIQPAKLEDSAVYLCASSRRTGFQETQYFGPGTRLLVL.

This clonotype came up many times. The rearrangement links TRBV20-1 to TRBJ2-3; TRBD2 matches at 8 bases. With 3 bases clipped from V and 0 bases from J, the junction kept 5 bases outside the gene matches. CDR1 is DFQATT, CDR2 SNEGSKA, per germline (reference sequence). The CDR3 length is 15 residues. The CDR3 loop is CSASGRAISTDTQYF. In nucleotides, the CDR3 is TGCAGTGCTAGCGGGAGGGCCATTAGCACAGATACGCAGTATTTT.

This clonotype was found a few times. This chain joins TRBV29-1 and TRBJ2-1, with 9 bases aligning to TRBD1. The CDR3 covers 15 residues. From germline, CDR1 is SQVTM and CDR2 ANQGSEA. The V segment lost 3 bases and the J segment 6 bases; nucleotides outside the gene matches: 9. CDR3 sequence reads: CSVDIPGQGSNEQFF. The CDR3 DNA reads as TGCAGCGTTGATATACCGGGACAGGGAAGCAATGAGCAGTTCTTC.

In nucleotides, the CDR3 is TGTGCCAGCAGCTTCGGGACGGGACCCGGGGAGCTGTTTTTT. Its translation is CASSFGTGPGELFF. The J gene is TRBJ2-2, the V gene TRBV5-8; tentatively, D is TRBD1 or TRBD2 (5 bases each). Germline CDR1 and CDR2: SGHTS and YDEGEE. The length of the CDR3 is 14 residues. Trimming shortened V by 2 bases and J by 6 bases, and 11 bases separated the two germline ends. Complete variable domain (other parts from reference TRBV5-8 and TRBJ2-2): EAGVTQSPTHLIKTRGQQATLRCSPISGHTSVYWYQQALGLGLQFLLWYDEGEERNRGNFPPRFSGRQFPNYSSELNVNALELEDSALYLCASSFGTGPGELFFGEGSRLTVL.

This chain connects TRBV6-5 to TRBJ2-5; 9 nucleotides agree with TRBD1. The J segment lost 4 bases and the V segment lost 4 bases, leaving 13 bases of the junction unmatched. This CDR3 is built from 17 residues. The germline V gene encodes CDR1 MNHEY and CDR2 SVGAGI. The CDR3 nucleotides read TGTGCCAGCAGTTCCGTCCCGGGACAGGGTCTGGGAGAGACCCAGTACTTC. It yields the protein CASSSVPGQGLGETQYF.

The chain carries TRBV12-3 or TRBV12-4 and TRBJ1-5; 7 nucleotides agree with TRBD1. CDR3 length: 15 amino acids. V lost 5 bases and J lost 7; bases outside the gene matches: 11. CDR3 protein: CASSHQRQGGQPQHF. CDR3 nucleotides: TGTGCCAGCAGTCACCAGAGACAGGGAGGACAGCCCCAGCATTTT.

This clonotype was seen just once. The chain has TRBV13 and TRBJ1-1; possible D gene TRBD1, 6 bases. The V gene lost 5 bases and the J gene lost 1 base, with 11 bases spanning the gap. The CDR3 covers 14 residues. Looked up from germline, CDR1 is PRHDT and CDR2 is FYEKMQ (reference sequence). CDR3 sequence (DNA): TGTGCCAGCAGCCCCGGACAGTGGAACACTGAAGCTTTCTTT. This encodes CASSPGQWNTEAFF.

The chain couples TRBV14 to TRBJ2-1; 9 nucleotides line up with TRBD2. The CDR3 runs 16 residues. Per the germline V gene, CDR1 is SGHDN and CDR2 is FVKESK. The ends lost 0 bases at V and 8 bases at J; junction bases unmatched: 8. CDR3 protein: CASSQEPPSGTYEQFF. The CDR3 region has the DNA TGTGCCAGCAGCCAAGAACCCCCTAGCGGGACGTATGAGCAGTTCTTC.

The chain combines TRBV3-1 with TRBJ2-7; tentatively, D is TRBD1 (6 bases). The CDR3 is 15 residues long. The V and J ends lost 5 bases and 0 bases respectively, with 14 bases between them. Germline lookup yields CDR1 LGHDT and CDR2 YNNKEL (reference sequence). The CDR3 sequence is CASSAQGRSSYEQYF. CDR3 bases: TGTGCCAGCAGCGCCCAGGGGAGAAGCTCCTACGAGCAGTACTTC.

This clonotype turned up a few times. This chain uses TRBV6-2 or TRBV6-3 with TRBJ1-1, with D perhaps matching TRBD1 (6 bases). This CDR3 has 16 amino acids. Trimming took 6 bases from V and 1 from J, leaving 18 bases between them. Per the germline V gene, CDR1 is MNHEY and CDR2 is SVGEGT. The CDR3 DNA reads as TGTGCCAGCAGCCCGGGGCAGGGGCTAGGGAACACTGAAGCTTTCTTT. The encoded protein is CASSPGQGLGNTEAFF.

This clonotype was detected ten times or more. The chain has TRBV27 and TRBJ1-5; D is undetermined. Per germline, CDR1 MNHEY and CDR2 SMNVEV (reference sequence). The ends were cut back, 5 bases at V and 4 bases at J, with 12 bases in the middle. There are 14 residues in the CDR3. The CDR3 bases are TGTGCCAGCAGTACAAAGGACGGAAATCAGCCCCAGCATTTT. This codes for CASSTKDGNQPQHF.

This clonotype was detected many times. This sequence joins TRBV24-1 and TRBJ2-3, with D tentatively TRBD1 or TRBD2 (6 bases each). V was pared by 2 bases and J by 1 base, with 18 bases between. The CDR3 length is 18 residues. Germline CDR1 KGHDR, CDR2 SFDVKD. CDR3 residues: CATSDSRGGTFGTDTQYF. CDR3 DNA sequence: TGTGCCACCAGTGATTCTAGAGGGGGGACCTTTGGCACAGATACGCAGTATTTT.

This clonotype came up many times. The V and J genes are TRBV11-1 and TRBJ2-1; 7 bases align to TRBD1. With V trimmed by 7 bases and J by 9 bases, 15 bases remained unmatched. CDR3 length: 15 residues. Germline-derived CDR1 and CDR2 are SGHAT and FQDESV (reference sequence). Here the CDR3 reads CASTQRPNRGTEQFF. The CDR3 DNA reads TGTGCCAGCACCCAACGCCCCAACAGGGGTACTGAGCAGTTCTTC.

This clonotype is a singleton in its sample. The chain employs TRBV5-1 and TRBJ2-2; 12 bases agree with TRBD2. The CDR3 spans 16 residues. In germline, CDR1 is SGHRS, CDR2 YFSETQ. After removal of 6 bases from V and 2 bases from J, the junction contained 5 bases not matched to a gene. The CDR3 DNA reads TGCGCCAGCACCCCCGGACTAGCGGGAAACACCGGGGAGCTGTTTTTT. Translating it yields CASTPGLAGNTGELFF.

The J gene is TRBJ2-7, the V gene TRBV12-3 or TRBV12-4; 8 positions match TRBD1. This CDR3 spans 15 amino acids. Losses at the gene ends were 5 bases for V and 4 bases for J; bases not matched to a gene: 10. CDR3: CASSPRDRIVYEQYF. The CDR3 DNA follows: TGTGCCAGCAGTCCCCGGGACAGGATCGTTTACGAGCAGTACTTC.

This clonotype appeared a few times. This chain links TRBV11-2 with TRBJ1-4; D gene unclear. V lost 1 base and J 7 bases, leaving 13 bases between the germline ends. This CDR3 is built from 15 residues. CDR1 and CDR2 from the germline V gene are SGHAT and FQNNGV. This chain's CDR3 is CASSLVGVSREKLFF. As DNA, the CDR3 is TGTGCCAGCAGCTTAGTTGGGGTGTCTCGTGAAAAACTGTTTTTT.

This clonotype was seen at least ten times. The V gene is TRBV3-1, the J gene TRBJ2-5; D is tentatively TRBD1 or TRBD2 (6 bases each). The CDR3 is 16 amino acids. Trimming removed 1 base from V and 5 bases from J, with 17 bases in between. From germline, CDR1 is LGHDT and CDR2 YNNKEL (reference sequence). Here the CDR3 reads CASSQGGGLAHETQYF. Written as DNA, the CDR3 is TGTGCCAGCAGCCAAGGTGGGGGGCTTGCCCATGAGACCCAGTACTTC.

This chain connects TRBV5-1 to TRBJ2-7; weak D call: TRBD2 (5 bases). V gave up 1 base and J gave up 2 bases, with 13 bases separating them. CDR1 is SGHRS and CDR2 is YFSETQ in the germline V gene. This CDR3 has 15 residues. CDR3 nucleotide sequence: TGCGCCAGCAGCTTGAATGAGGGCAGCACCTACGAGCAGTACTTC. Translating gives CASSLNEGSTYEQYF.

CDR3 DNA sequence: TGTGCCAGCAGGTGGGGCTCTAGCGGGAGTGGTGAGCAGTTCTTC. It yields the protein CASRWGSSGSGEQFF. V gene TRBV7-2 combines with J gene TRBJ2-1, with 10 positions matching TRBD2. The CDR3 has 15 residues. Germline loops: CDR1 SGHTA, CDR2 FQGNSA. The junction had 11 bases not matched to a gene; V was cut back by 6 bases and J by 9 bases. Together with reference TRBV7-2 and TRBJ2-1, the CDR3 gives the full variable domain: GAGVSQSPSNKVTEKGKDVELRCDPISGHTALYWYRQSLGQGLEFLIYFQGNSAPDKSGLPSDRFSAERTGGSVSTLTIQRTQQEDSAVYLCASRWGSSGSGEQFFGPGTRLTVL.

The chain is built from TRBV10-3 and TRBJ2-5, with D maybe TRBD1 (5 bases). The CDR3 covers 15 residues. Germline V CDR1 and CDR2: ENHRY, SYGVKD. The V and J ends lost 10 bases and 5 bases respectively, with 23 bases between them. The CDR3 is CATQGSLTLGETQYF. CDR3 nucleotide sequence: TGTGCCACTCAGGGAAGCCTAACCCTGGGGGAGACCCAGTACTTC.

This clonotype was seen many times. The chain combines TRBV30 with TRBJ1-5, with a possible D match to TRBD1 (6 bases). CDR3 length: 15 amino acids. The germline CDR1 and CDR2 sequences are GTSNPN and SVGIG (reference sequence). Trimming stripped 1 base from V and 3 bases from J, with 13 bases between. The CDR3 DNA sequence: TGTGCCTGGAGTGATATGACAGGCTACAATCAGCCCCAGCATTTT. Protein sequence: CAWSDMTGYNQPQHF.

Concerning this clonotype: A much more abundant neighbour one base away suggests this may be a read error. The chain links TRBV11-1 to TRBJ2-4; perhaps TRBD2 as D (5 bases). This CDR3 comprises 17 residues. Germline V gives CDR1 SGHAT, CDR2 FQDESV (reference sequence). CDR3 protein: CASSEPRGIIAKDIQYF. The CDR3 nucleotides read TGTGCCAGCAGCGAACCACGGGGTATTATAGCCAAAGACATTCAGTACTTC.

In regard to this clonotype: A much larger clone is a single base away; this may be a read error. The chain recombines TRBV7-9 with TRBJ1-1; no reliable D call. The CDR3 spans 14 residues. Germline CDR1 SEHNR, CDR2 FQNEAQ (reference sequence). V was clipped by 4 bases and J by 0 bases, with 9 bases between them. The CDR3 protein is CASSSREMNTEAFF. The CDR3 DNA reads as TGTGCCAGCAGCTCTCGGGAGATGAACACTGAAGCTTTCTTT.

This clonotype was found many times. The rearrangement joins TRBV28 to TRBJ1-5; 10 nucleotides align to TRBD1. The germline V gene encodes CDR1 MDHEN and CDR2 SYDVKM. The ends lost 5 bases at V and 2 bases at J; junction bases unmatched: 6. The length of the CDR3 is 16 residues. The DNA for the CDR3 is TGTGCCAGCAGTACCCGGGACAGGGGTCGCAATCAGCCCCAGCATTTT. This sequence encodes CASSTRDRGRNQPQHF.

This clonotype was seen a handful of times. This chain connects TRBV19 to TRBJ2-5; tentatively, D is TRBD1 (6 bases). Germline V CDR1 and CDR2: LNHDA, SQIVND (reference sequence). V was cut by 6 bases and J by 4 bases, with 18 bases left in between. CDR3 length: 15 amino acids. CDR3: CASSRDKGTGETQYF. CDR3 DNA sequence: TGTGCCAGTAGCCGGGACAAGGGGACGGGAGAGACCCAGTACTTC.

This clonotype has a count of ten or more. CDR3 in amino acids: CASSFDSLNTGELFF. CDR3 coding DNA: TGCGCCAGCAGCTTTGACAGCCTGAACACCGGGGAGCTGTTTTTT. The chain couples TRBV5-1 to TRBJ2-2; D is perhaps TRBD1 (5 bases). The CDR3 runs 15 residues. The germline gives CDR1 SGHRS, CDR2 YFSETQ. The ends were cut back, 2 bases at V and 1 base at J, with 9 bases in the middle.

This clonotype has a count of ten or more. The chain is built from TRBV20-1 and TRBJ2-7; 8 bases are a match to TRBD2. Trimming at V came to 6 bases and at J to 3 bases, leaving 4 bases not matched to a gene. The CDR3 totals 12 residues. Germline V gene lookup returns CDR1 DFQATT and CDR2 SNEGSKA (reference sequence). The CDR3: CSAWAGGYEQYF. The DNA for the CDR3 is TGCAGTGCGTGGGCGGGAGGCTACGAGCAGTACTTC.